This T cell receptor (beta chain) was obtained from a study of T cells in Graves' hyperthyroidism and ophthalmopathy. Amplification of TCR beta CDR3 regions was performed using RNA transcripts as template. The HTBI set primed first-round TCR CDR3 RT-PCR. TCRdb independently ran MiXCR on the multiplex PCR reads; one entry per CDR3 protein. The profile covers over 200,000 distinct CDR3 sequences, with approximately 17% appearing a single time and approximately 50% taken by the ten largest. The CDR3 sequence is 15 residues long. From germline, CDR1 is MNHEY and CDR2 SVGEGT. With regard to this clonotype: A much larger clone differs from this one at a single base, so this may be a read error.

The chain recombines TRBV6-2 or TRBV6-3 with TRBJ1-5; D unresolved. The TCR comes from a man in his fifties with Graves' hyperthyroidism. Sequenced sample: blood. The CDR3 reads CASSNRRDSNQPQDF. The CDR3 DNA is TGTGCCAGCAGCAATCGACGAGATAGCAATCAGCCCCAGGATTTT.